This passage covers 2 T cell receptor beta chains from one sample sequenced in a study of cytomegalovirus exposure and HLA in healthy donors. PCR primers comprised 60 Vbeta and 13 Jbeta primers. Here immunoSEQ multiplex PCR was the method, and the copy in TCRdb shows in-frame clones only, minus some. The data contain about 88,000 clones, over 65% of them singletons. Material for sequencing was PBMCs. Every receptor here comes from a young woman in good health and CMV-seropositive.

The V and J genes are TRBV7-2 and TRBJ1-5, with 8 bases matching TRBD1. The CDR3 is 14 residues long. Germline trimming cut 5 bases from V and 7 bases from J; bases unmatched to any gene: 7. Germline lookup yields CDR1 SGHTA and CDR2 FQGNSA. CDR3 bases: TGTGCCAGCAGCCCAGGACAGGGTGGACAGCCCCAGCATTTT. Its translation is CASSPGQGGQPQHF.

The chain carries TRBV28 and TRBJ1-2; D possibly corresponds to TRBD1 (6 bases). This CDR3 spans 14 amino acids. Germline CDR1 reads MDHEN; CDR2 reads SYDVKM. The V end was cut by 2 bases, the J end by 4 bases, with 11 bases between. CDR3 sequence: CASSLLGGTYGYTF. The CDR3 DNA sequence: TGTGCCAGCAGTTTACTAGGGGGAACCTATGGCTACACCTTC.